This T cell receptor beta chain was identified during a study of blood T cell repertoires in COVID-19 (TCRdb year 2020). In terms of the full investigation: Samples from collaborators originated in the United States, Italy and Spain and spanned both the acute and convalescent phases of COVID-19. The samples were drawn from the first 160 participants of the ongoing ImmuneRACE study and from under 1,500 subjects provided by 6 global collaborators. Subjects who had been exposed to COVID-19, were actively infected with it, or had recovered from it provided the deeply sampled blood TCRbeta repertoires that made up the dataset. The repertoires were released in a freely available public database meant as a resource for research on the immune response to SARS-CoV-2. HLA class I and class II types, where available, came from metadata supplied by the sample provider rather than from assay-based typing. The material from the prospective study consisted of cDNA or gDNA derived from T cells, B-cell-depleted T cells, or PBMCs. Nearly every sample came with metadata listing a de-identified subject ID, COVID-19 status, age in years and sex. The full study reports these points: The quantity of clinical and demographic metadata differed by source and by participant and was supplied without curation.

The germline V gene (reference sequence) supplies CDR1 MNHEY and CDR2 SMNVEV. The CDR3 has 17 amino acids, counting the end cysteine and phenylalanine. Of all the DNA, just the CDR3 is kept, 51 bases in frame from base 1. Ends trimmed: V by 4 bases, J by 5 bases; bases unmatched to a gene: 15. Of note for this clone: Its antigen is currently not known. No much larger clonotype is one base removed from it; base qualities were not supplied.

Whole blood was collected in K2EDTA tubes by collaborating institutions according to the institutions' own protocols. For TCRbeta analysis, collaborators shipped samples as frozen whole blood, isolated PBMCs, or DNA extracted from either of those sample types. TCRbeta CDR3 regions were amplified from genomic DNA by means of the immunoSEQ Assay, a bias-controlled multiplex PCR. For the original study's pipeline: The number of nucleated cells in each sample was estimated by amplification of reference gene primers within the assay. To quantify the absolute abundance of each unique TCRbeta CDR3 rearrangement, sequence reads were collapsed and filtered. Productive Simpson clonality was computed per sample as the square root of Simpson's diversity index over productive rearrangements. TCRdb limited this immuneACCESS table to in-frame rearrangements with V and J called. A share of clones is missing; checked studies link under half to unresolved V genes, and the rest is unexplained. Clone size and V and J calls were adopted from that table, with D and trimming inferred from the DNA. This sample has roughly 140,000 clones in its table, and approximately 88% of those were observed once. Roughly 28% of the sample is taken by the ten largest.

This sequence originates from a human donor in a cohort sampled during active COVID-19. Recombination connected TRBV27 to TRBJ2-7; 9 bases in the junction line up with TRBD1. Source material: peripheral blood. The CDR3 region reads CASSWDRVAPGAHEQYF. The DNA sequence is as follows: TGTGCCAGCAGTTGGGACAGGGTCGCTCCCGGAGCCCACGAGCAGTACTTC.